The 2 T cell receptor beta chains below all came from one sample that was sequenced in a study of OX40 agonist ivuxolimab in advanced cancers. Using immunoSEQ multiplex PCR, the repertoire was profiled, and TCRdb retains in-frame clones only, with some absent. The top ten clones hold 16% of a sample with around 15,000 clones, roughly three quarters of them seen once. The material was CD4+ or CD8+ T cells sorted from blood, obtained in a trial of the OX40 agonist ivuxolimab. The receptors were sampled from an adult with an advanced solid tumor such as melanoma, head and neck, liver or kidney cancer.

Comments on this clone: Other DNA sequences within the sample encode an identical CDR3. As DNA, the CDR3 is TGTGCCAGTAGTATTGGCGGAAATGAGCAGTTCTTC. Amino acid sequence: CASSIGGNEQFF. J is TRBJ2-1 and V is TRBV19; unclear D gene. CDR3 length equals 12 residues. CDR1 and CDR2 (germline): LNHDA, SQIVND (reference sequence). Deletions cut 3 bases from V and 7 bases from J, with 7 bases between. The variable domain in full, completed from reference TRBV19 and TRBJ2-1, reads DGGITQSPKYLFRKEGQNVTLSCEQNLNHDAMYWYRQDPGQGLRLIYYSQIVNDFQKGDIAEGYSVSREKKESFPLTVTSAQKNPTAFYLCASSIGGNEQFFGPGTRLTVL.

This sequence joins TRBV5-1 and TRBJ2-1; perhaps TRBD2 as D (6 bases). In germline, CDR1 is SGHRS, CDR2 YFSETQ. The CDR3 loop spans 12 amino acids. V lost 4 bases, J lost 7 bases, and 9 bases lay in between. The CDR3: CASSRRGNEQFF. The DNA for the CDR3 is TGCGCCAGCAGCAGGAGGGGTAATGAGCAGTTCTTC.